This TCR beta chain stems from a study of control samples from healthy donors and cancer patients. Produced via immunoSEQ multiplex PCR; TCRdb's table is partial and in-frame only. Of 70,000 to 85,000 clones listed, 75% to 85% are singletons. V lost 2 bases to trimming and J lost 8 bases; unmatched junction nucleotides: 4. Germline assignment: CDR1 SGHVS and CDR2 FQNEAQ. The CDR3 consists of 15 residues. The sequencing input was PBMCs. The receptor was derived from a man aged 60-69 years with head and neck cancer. The rearrangement uses TRBV7-8 and TRBJ2-1; 12 positions match TRBD1. DNA for the CDR3: TGTGCCAGCAGCTTAAGGGGACAGGGGGCCTATGAGCAGTTCTTC. This encodes CASSLRGQGAYEQFF.